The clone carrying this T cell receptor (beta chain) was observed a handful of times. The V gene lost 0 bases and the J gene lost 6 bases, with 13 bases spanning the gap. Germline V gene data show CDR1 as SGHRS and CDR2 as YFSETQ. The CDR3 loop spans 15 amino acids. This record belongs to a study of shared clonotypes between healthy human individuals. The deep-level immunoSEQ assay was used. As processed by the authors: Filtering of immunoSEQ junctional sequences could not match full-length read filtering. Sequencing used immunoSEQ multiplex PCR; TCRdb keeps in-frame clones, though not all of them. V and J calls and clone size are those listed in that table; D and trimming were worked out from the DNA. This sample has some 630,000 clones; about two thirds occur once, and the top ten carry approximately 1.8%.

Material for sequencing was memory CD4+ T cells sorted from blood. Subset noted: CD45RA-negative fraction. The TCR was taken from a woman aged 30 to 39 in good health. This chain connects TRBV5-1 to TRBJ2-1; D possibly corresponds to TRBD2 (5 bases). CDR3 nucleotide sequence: TGCGCCAGCAGCTTGGGGGGAGAGTCTAGCAATGAGCAGTTCTTC. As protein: CASSLGGESSNEQFF.